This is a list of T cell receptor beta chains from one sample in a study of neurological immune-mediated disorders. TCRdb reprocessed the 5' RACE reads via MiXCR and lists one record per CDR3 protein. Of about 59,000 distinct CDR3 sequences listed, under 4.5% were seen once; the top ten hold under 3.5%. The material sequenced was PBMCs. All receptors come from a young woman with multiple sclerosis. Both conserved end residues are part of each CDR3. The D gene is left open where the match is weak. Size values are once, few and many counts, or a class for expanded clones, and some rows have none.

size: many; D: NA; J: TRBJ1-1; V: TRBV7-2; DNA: TGTGCCAGCAGCTTAGGGGGCGCGGGGACTGAAGCTTTCTTT; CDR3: CASSLGGAGTEAFF
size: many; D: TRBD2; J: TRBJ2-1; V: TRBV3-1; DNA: TGTGCCAGCAGCTCCGGACTAGTCTCTCCCGAGCAGTTCTTC; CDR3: CASSSGLVSPEQFF
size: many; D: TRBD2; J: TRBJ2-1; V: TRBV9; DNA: TGTGCCAGCAGCGTCGACCTTAGCGGGAGGCCCTACAATGAGCAGTTCTTC; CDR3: CASSVDLSGRPYNEQFF
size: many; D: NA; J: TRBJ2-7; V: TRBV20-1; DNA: TGCAGTGCTCCCGGCGCCCTTAGGGACGAGCAGTACTTC; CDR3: CSAPGALRDEQYF
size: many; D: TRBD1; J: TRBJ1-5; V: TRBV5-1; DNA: TGCGCCAGCAGCTTGGACAGGGGAAATCAGCCCCAGCATTTT; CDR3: CASSLDRGNQPQHF
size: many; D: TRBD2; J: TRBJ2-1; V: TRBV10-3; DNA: TGTGCCATCAGCACTAGCGGGGGGTCCGATGAGCAGTTCTTC; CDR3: CAISTSGGSDEQFF
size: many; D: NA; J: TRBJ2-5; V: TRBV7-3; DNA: TGTGCCAGCAGCTTATCGCCCTACGAGACCCAGTACTTC; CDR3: CASSLSPYETQYF
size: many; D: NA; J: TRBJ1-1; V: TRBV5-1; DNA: TGCGCCAGCAGCTTCTTATGGGGGTCGGACACTGAAGCTTTCTTT; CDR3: CASSFLWGSDTEAFF
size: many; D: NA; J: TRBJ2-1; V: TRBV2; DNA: TGTGCCAGCAGTGAACCGGGGGTGGGATCTGAGCAGTTCTTC; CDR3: CASSEPGVGSEQFF
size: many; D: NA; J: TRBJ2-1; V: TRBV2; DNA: TGTGCCAGCAGTGATTTTCGGACTAAGATCTCCTACAATGAGCAGTTCTTC; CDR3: CASSDFRTKISYNEQFF
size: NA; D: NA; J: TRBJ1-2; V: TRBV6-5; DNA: TGTGCCAGCAGTTCTCGAAAGATATCCTATGGCTACACCTTC; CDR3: CASSSRKISYGYTF
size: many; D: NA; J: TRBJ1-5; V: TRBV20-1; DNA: TGCAGTGCAAACAACGGACAGCCCAGTCAGCCCCAGCATTTT; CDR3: CSANNGQPSQPQHF
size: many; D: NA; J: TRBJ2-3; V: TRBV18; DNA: TGTGCCAGCTCACCAACCTGGACAGCTCAGGGGGATACGCAGTATTTT; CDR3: CASSPTWTAQGDTQYF
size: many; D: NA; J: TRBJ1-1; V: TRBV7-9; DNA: TGTGCCAGCAGCCCATTACTCACAGACACTGAAGCTTTCTTT; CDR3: CASSPLLTDTEAFF
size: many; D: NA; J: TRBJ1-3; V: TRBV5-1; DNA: TGCGCCAGCAGCCCCGCTATCCGGACGGGCACCATATATTTT; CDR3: CASSPAIRTGTIYF
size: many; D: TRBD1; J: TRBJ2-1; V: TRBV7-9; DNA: TGTGCCAGCAGCGCCGTTTACAGGGGGTTTCGATACAATGAGCAGTTCTTC; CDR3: CASSAVYRGFRYNEQFF
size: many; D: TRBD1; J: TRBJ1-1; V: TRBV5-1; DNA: TGCGCCAGCGCCCGGGGTGGGACAGGGGTGGCGACTGAAGCTTTCTTT; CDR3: CASARGGTGVATEAFF
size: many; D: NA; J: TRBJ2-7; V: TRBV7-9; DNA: TGTGCCAGCAGCTCCGGACGGATATACGAGCAGTACTTC; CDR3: CASSSGRIYEQYF
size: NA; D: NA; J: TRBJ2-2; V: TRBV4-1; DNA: TGCGCCAGCCGGGGGCAGGCGAACACCGGGGAGCTGTTTTTT; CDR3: CASRGQANTGELFF
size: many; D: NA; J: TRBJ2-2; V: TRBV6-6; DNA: TGTGCCACCACCTTCAGCGGGTGGACCGGGGAGCTGTTTTTT; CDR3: CATTFSGWTGELFF
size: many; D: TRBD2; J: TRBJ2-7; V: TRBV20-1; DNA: TGCAGTGCTAGAGATCTAAAACTAGCGGGAGACGAGCAGTACTTC; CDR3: CSARDLKLAGDEQYF
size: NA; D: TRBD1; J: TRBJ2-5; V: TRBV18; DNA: TGTGCCAGCTCACCACTAGGGACAGCGTACCAAGAGACCCAGTACTTC; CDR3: CASSPLGTAYQETQYF
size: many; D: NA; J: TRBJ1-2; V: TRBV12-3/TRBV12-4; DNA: TGTGCCAGCAGTTGGGCGAAAGGGGGCTACACCTTC; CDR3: CASSWAKGGYTF
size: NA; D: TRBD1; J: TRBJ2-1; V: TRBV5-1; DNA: TGCGCCAGCAGCTTCACATACCCGGGACAGACCTCCTACAATGAGCAGTTCTTC; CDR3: CASSFTYPGQTSYNEQFF
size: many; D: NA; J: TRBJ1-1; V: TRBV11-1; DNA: TGTGCCAGCAGCTTAGCCTTGGTAAACACTGAAGCTTTCTTT; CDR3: CASSLALVNTEAFF
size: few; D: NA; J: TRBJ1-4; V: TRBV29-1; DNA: TGCAGCGCCCGGGGAACTAATGAAAAACTGTTTTTT; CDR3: CSARGTNEKLFF
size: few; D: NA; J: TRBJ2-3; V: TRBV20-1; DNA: TGCGGGGGGCTAGCGAACCGAGATACGCAGTATTTT; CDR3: CGGLANRDTQYF
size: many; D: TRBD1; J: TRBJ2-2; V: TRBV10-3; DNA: TGTGCCATCAGTGACCCATGGGACAGGGGGCAAATAACCGGGGAGCTGTTTTTT; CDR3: CAISDPWDRGQITGELFF
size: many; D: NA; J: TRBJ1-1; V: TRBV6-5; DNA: TGTGCCAGCAGTTACTCGATTACTCGTGAAGCTTTCTTT; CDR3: CASSYSITREAFF
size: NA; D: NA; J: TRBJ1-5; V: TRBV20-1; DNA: TGCAGTGCTAGAGTCCCGAAGCCCAATCAGCCCCAGAATTTT; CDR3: CSARVPKPNQPQNF
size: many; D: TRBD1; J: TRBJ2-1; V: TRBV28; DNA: TGTGCCAGCAGTTACCGGACAGGGGGGAATGAGCAGTTCTTC; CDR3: CASSYRTGGNEQFF
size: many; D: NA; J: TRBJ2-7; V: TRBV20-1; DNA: TGCAGTGCAATAGCCCTAGGAGGGATGGCCTACGAGCAGTACTTC; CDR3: CSAIALGGMAYEQYF
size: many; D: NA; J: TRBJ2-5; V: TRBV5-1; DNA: TGCGCCAGCAGCTTGTTCGCAACGTCGGAGACCCAGTACTTC; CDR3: CASSLFATSETQYF
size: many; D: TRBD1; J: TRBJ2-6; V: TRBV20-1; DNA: TGCAGTGCTAGAGACAGGACAGGGTTTAACGTCCTGACTTTC; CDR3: CSARDRTGFNVLTF
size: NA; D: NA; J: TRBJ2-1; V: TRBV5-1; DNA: TGCGCCAGCAGCTTAGGGAACTCCTACAATGAGCAGTTCTTC; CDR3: CASSLGNSYNEQFF
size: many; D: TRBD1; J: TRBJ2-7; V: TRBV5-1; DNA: TGCGCCAGCAGCGACAGGGGGCTCAGCTCCTACGAGCAGTACTTC; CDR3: CASSDRGLSSYEQYF
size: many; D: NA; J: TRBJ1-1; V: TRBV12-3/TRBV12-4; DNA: TGTGCCAGCAGTCCCTTTAAAACTCCGGCCGCTTTCTTT; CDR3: CASSPFKTPAAFF